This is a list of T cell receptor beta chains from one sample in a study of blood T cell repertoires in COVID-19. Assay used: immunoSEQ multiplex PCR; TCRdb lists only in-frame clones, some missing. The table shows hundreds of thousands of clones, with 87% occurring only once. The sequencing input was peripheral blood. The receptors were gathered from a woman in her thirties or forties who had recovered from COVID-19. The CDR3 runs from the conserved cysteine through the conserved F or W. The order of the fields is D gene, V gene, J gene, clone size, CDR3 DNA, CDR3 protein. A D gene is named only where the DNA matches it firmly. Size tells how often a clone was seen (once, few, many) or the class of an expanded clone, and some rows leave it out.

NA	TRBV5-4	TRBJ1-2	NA	TGTGCCAGCAGCTCCTACGGGGGGGTGGGTAACTATGGCTACACCTTC	CASSSYGGVGNYGYTF
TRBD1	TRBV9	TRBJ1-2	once	TGTGCCAGCAGCGCCCGGACAGGGGGCGGGTTGCGTGGCTACACCTTC	CASSARTGGGLRGYTF
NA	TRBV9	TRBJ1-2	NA	TGTGCCAGCAGCGTAGAGCCGACTATAAACTATGGCTACACCTTC	CASSVEPTINYGYTF
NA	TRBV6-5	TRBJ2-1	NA	TGTGCCAGCAGTTTGGACAGCCCTGGCAATGAGCAGTTCTTC	CASSLDSPGNEQFF
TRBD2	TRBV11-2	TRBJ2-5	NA	TGTGCCAGCAGCTCAGCGGGGGGAAAAGGCGAAGAGACCCAGTACTTC	CASSSAGGKGEETQYF
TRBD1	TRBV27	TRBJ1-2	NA	TGTGCCAGCAGTTTATTGGGGACAGGGGATGGCTACACCTTC	CASSLLGTGDGYTF
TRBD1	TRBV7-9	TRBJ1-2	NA	TGTGCCAGCAGCTGGACAGGGTCTGGCTACACCTTC	CASSWTGSGYTF
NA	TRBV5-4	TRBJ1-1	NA	TGTGCCAGCAGCTCCCCGGCGGGGTTTGACAGTGAAGCTTTCTTT	CASSSPAGFDSEAFF
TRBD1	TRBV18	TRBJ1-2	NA	TGTGCCAGCTCATCCCGGGACAGGCCTTCTAGCTATGGCTACACCTTC	CASSSRDRPSSYGYTF
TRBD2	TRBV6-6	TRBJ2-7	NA	TGTGCCAGCAGTCGAGGACTAGCGGGGACTTACTACGAGCAGTACTTC	CASSRGLAGTYYEQYF
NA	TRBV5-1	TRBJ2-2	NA	TGCGCCAGCAGCTTGTTGGACAGATTCACCGGGGAGCTGTTTTTT	CASSLLDRFTGELFF
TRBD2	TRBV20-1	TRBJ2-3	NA	TGCAGTGCTAGTCCGGTTAGCGGGGGAACCCTCACAGATACGCAGTATTTT	CSASPVSGGTLTDTQYF
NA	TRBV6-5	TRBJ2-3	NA	TGTGCCAGCAGTTTCCTCCTCAGCACAGATACGCAGTATTTT	CASSFLLSTDTQYF
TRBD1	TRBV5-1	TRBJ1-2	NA	TGCGCCAGCAGCTTTGTGACAGGGGGCCCCTATGGCTACACCTTC	CASSFVTGGPYGYTF
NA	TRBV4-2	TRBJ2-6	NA	TGTGCCAGCAGCCAAGACTCTACAGGCCTCGCCAACTCTGGGGCCAACGTCCTGACTTTC	CASSQDSTGLANSGANVLTF
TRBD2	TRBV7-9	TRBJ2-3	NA	TGTGCCAGCAGCTCAGGGACTAGCGGGCGCACAGATACGCAGTATTTT	CASSSGTSGRTDTQYF
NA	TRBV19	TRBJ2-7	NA	TGTGCCAGTACCTTTGGGGGGATCTACGAGCAGTACTTC	CASTFGGIYEQYF
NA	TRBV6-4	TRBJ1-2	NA	TGTGCCAGCAGTCCTCGTACAGGGTTGGATGGCTACACCTTC	CASSPRTGLDGYTF
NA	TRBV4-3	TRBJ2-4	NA	TGCGCCAGCAGCCAAGATAGGGCAGGACTAGCCAAAAACATTCAGTACTTC	CASSQDRAGLAKNIQYF
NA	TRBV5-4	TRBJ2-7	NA	TGTGCCAGCAGCTTAGTCCCGGGACTGGGAACGGAGCAGTACTTC	CASSLVPGLGTEQYF
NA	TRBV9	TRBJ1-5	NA	TGTGCCAGCAGCGGCGGGACCGAGGTTCTGCCCCAGCATTTT	CASSGGTEVLPQHF
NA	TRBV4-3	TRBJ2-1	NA	TGCGCCAGCAGCCAAGAACTCAATGAGCAGTTCTTC	CASSQELNEQFF
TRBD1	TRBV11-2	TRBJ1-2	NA	TGTGCCAGCAGCTTAGTGTCAGGGGGGAGCTATGGCTACACCTTC	CASSLVSGGSYGYTF
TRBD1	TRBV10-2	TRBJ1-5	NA	TGCGCCAGCAGCCCAGGGGGCGACCTCCAGCCCCAGCATTTT	CASSPGGDLQPQHF
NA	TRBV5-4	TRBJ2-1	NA	TGTGCCAGCAGGTACAGGGTCGGGGCCTACAATGAGCAGTTCTTC	CASRYRVGAYNEQFF
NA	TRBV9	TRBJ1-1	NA	TGTGCCAGCAGCGGGACACCGAACACTGAAGCTTTCTTT	CASSGTPNTEAFF
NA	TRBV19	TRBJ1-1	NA	TGTGCCAGTAAGGGAGGGGCGAACACTGAAGCTTTCTTT	CASKGGANTEAFF
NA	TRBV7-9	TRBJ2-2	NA	TGTGCCAGCAGCTTATTCTCAGGGAACACCGGGGAGCTGTTTTTT	CASSLFSGNTGELFF
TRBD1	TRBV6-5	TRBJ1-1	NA	TGTGCCAGCAGTTATTCAGGGGGCAGGATCGCTGAAGCTTTCTTT	CASSYSGGRIAEAFF
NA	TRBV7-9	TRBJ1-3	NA	TGTGCCAGCAGCTTAGAAGGGGGGGCCGGAAACACCATATATTTT	CASSLEGGAGNTIYF
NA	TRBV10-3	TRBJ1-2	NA	TGTGCCATCAGTGAAAACTATCTCGCCTATGGCTACACCTTC	CAISENYLAYGYTF
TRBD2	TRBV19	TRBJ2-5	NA	TGTGCCAGTAGCAGTGGGACTAGCGGGGCCCAAGAGACCCAGTACTTC	CASSSGTSGAQETQYF
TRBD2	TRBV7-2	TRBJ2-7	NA	TGTGCCAGCAGGCTGCTGACACGGAGCCGGGGGGGCTCCTACGAGCAGTACTTC	CASRLLTRSRGGSYEQYF
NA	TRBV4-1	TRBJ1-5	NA	TGCGCCAGCAGCCAAGATCTGAAGGGGCAGCCCCAGCATTTT	CASSQDLKGQPQHF
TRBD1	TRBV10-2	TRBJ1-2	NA	TGCGCCAGCAGTGTCAACGACAGGGGGCTCCTGGTCTATGGCTACACCTTC	CASSVNDRGLLVYGYTF